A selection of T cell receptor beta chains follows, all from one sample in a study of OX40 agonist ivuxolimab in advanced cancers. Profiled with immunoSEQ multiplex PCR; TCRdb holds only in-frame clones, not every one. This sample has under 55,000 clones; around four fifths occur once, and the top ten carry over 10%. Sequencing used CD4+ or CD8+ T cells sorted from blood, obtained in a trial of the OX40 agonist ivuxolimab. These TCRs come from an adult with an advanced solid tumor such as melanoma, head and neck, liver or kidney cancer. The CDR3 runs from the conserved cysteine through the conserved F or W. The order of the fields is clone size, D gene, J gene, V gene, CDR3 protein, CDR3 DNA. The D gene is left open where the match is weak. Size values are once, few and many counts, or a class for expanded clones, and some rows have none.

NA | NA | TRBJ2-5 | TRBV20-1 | CSARRVKTQYF | TGCAGTGCTAGACGGGTAAAGACCCAGTACTTC
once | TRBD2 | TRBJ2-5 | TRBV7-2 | CASSTIAGGETQYF | TGTGCCAGCAGCACGATAGCGGGTGGAGAGACCCAGTACTTC
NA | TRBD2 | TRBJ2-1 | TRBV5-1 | CASSRSLGLADNEQFF | TGCGCCAGCAGCCGGTCCTTGGGACTAGCGGACAATGAGCAGTTCTTC
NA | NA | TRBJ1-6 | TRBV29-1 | CSALGARARHNSPLHF | TGCAGCGCACTGGGTGCCCGGGCCCGCCATAATTCACCCCTCCACTTT
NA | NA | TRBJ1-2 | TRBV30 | CAWNSQGYYGYTF | TGTGCCTGGAATTCGCAGGGGTACTATGGCTACACCTTC
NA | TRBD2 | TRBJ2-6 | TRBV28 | CASSRSSGGAAGANVLTF | TGTGCCAGCAGCCGCTCTAGCGGGGGGGCGGCTGGGGCCAACGTCCTGACTTTC
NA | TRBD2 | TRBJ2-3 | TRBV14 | CASSQGRTSGSGTDTQYF | TGTGCCAGCAGCCAAGGCCGGACTAGCGGGTCAGGCACAGATACGCAGTATTTT
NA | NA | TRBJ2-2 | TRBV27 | CASSSASAANTGELFF | TGTGCCAGCAGCTCCGCTAGCGCCGCGAACACCGGGGAGCTGTTTTTT
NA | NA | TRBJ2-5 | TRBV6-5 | CASSRTGAIETQYF | TGTGCCAGCAGCCGGACCGGGGCCATAGAGACCCAGTACTTC
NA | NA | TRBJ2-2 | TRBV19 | CATSPPSFGELFF | TGTGCCACGTCCCCACCGAGTTTCGGGGAGCTGTTTTTT
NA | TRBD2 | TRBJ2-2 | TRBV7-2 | CASSLDQRETGELFF | TGTGCCAGCAGCTTAGACCAGCGGGAGACCGGGGAGCTGTTTTTT
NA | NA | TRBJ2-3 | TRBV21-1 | CASSGRLEGCPDTQYF | TGTGCCAGCAGCGGTCGACTAGAAGGCTGCCCAGATACGCAGTATTTT
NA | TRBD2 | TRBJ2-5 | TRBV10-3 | CAISDTPGTSVQETQYF | TGTGCCATCAGTGATACCCCCGGGACTAGCGTCCAAGAGACCCAGTACTTC
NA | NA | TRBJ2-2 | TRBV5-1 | CASSLADLDRNTGELFF | TGCGCCAGCAGCTTGGCCGACCTTGACAGAAACACCGGGGAGCTGTTTTTT
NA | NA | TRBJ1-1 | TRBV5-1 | CASSPDSNSMNTEAFF | TGCGCCAGCAGCCCCGACAGTAACTCCATGAACACTGAAGCTTTCTTT
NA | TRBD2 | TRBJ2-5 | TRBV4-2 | CASSSGLAGDQETQYF | TGTGCCAGCAGTTCCGGACTAGCGGGGGACCAAGAGACCCAGTACTTC
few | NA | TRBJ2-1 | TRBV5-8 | CEGRGVNEQFF | TGTGAGGGAAGGGGAGTTAATGAGCAGTTCTTC
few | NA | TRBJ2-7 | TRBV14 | CASSQVEGLEQYF | TGTGCCAGCAGCCAAGTTGAGGGGTTGGAGCAGTACTTC
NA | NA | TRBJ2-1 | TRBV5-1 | CASSFANEQFF | TGCGCCAGCAGCTTCGCCAATGAGCAGTTCTTC
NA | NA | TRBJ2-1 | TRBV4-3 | CASSQARGSYNEQFF | TGCGCCAGCAGCCAGGCGCGGGGCTCCTACAATGAGCAGTTCTTC
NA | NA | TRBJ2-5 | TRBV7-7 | CASSRNRGAETQYF | TGTGCCAGCAGCCGAAATCGGGGGGCCGAGACCCAGTACTTC
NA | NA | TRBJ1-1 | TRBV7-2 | CASSFEGRNTEAFF | TGTGCCAGCAGCTTCGAGGGCCGGAACACTGAAGCTTTCTTT
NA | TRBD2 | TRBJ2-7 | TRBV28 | CASIPGGVSYEQYF | TGTGCCAGCATTCCTGGGGGGGTCTCCTACGAGCAGTACTTC
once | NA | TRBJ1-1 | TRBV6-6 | CASSYDGTEAFF | TGTGCCAGCAGTTACGACGGTACTGAAGCTTTCTTT
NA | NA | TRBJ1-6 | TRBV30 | CAWRPAGDNSPLHF | TGTGCCTGGAGACCGGCAGGGGATAATTCACCCCTCCACTTT
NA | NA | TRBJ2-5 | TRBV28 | CASSLGTADVAQYF | TGTGCCAGCAGTTTAGGGACCGCCGACGTGGCCCAGTACTTC
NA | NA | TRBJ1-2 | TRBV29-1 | CSVEDRQRPSYTF | TGCAGCGTTGAAGATAGGCAGCGACCGAGCTACACCTTC
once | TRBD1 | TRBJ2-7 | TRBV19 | CASSIEPGQPFPEQYF | TGTGCCAGTAGTATAGAACCGGGACAGCCTTTTCCCGAGCAGTACTTC
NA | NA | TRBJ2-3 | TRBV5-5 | CASSGTGLTDTQYF | TGTGCCAGCAGCGGAACAGGGTTGACAGATACGCAGTATTTT
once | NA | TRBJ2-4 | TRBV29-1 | CSVGSGVDKNIQYF | TGCAGCGTTGGGTCGGGGGTGGACAAAAACATTCAGTACTTC
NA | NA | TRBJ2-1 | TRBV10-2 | CASSVRGEPTTYNEQFF | TGCGCCAGCAGTGTAAGGGGGGAACCAACTACCTACAATGAGCAGTTCTTC
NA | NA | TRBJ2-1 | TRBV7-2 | CASSRGQYNEQFF | TGTGCCAGCAGCAGGGGACAATACAATGAGCAGTTCTTC